This entry lists 8 T cell receptor beta chains sequenced from one sample in a study of blood T cell repertoires in COVID-19. The method was immunoSEQ multiplex PCR; TCRdb's version includes in-frame clones alone and lacks a portion of them. The sample lists fewer than 250,000 clones; roughly 86% were seen once. Specimen: PBMCs or T cells enriched from blood (not recorded which). All receptors come from a woman aged 40 to 49 in a cohort exposed to, infected with or recovered from COVID-19 (not recorded which).

This clone occurred once. V gene TRBV29-1 combines with J gene TRBJ1-1; D is possibly TRBD1 (5 bases). Per the germline V gene, CDR1 is SQVTM and CDR2 is ANQGSEA. This CDR3 is built from 12 residues. DNA of the CDR3: TGCAGGGGTGATTCAGGGAAGACTGAAGCTTTCTTT. It specifies CRGDSGKTEAFF.

V and J are TRBV7-2 and TRBJ1-5; D is undetermined. The length of the CDR3 is 14 residues. Germline CDR1 SGHTA, CDR2 FQGNSA. The V and J ends lost 4 bases and 0 bases respectively, with 7 bases between them. The CDR3 bases are TGTGCCAGCAGCTCGGGGTTTAGCAATCAGCCCCAGCATTTT. Encoded protein: CASSSGFSNQPQHF. The full variable domain, in which reference TRBV7-2 and TRBJ1-5 provide the parts outside the CDR3, is GAGVSQSPSNKVTEKGKDVELRCDPISGHTALYWYRQSLGQGLEFLIYFQGNSAPDKSGLPSDRFSAERTGGSVSTLTIQRTQQEDSAVYLCASSSGFSNQPQHFGDGTRLSIL.

This clone was seen a single time. Other nucleotide sequences from this sample produce the same CDR3. The chain is built from TRBV5-5 and TRBJ2-7; D is perhaps TRBD1 (6 bases). The CDR3 has 13 residues. Germline assignment: CDR1 SGHKS and CDR2 YYEKEE (reference sequence). The V gene lost 3 bases and the J gene lost 1 base, with 8 bases spanning the gap. The CDR3: CASSWTESYEQYF. DNA for the CDR3: TGTGCCAGCAGCTGGACAGAGTCCTACGAGCAGTACTTC. The full variable domain, completed using reference TRBV5-5 and TRBJ2-7, is DAGVTQSPTHLIKTRGQQVTLRCSPISGHKSVSWYQQVLGQGPQFIFQYYEKEERGRGNFPDRFSARQFPNYSSELNVNALLLGDSALYLCASSWTESYEQYFGPGTRLTVT.

The chain carries TRBV10-1 and TRBJ2-3; 8 bases agree with TRBD2. The germline gives CDR1 WNHNN, CDR2 SYGVQD (reference sequence). V lost 4 bases and J lost 4; bases outside the gene matches: 7. The CDR3 is 15 residues long. CDR3 nucleotide sequence: TGCGCCAGCAGTGTCACTGCGGGAGGCGCAGATACGCAGTATTTT. This codes for CASSVTAGGADTQYF.

CDR3 in amino acids: CASSLRDTQYF. For the CDR3, the DNA is TGTGCCAGCAGTTTACGGGATACGCAGTATTTT. The rearrangement joins TRBV27 to TRBJ2-3; D not certain. Germline CDR1 MNHEY, CDR2 SMNVEV (reference sequence). CDR3 length: 11 residues. Trimming removed 2 bases from V and 6 bases from J, with 3 bases in between.

The J gene is TRBJ1-5, the V gene TRBV2; tentatively, D is TRBD1 (6 bases). Germline V CDR1 and CDR2: SNHLY, FYNNEI. V lost 6 bases and J lost 2, with 17 bases in between. The CDR3 consists of 16 residues. The chain's CDR3 is CASRETGASGNQPQHF. The CDR3, as DNA: TGTGCCAGCAGAGAGACAGGTGCTTCGGGCAATCAGCCCCAGCATTTT. Full variable domain (outside the CDR3, taken from reference TRBV2 and TRBJ1-5): EPEVTQTPSHQVTQMGQEVILRCVPISNHLYFYWYRQILGQKVEFLVSFYNNEISEKSEIFDDQFSVERPDGSNFTLKIRSTKLEDSAMYFCASRETGASGNQPQHFGDGTRLSIL.

J is TRBJ1-1 and V is TRBV5-1; D call uncertain. The CDR3 contains 15 residues. V lost 0 bases, J lost 5 bases, and 14 bases lay in between. Germline V gives CDR1 SGHRS, CDR2 YFSETQ. Here the CDR3 reads CASSLGLRGGTEAFF. CDR3 DNA sequence: TGCGCCAGCAGCTTGGGCCTTCGAGGAGGGACTGAAGCTTTCTTT.

The rearrangement uses TRBV4-1 and TRBJ1-5; D call uncertain. The CDR3 length is 15 residues. CDR1 and CDR2 (germline): MGHRA, YSYEKL. Trimming cost V 0 bases and J 4 bases, with 10 bases left between them. This CDR3 is CASSQEWAGNQPQHF. DNA of the CDR3: TGCGCCAGCAGCCAAGAATGGGCTGGGAATCAGCCCCAGCATTTT.